This T cell receptor (beta chain) was retrieved from a study of T cells in Graves' hyperthyroidism and ophthalmopathy. Study findings and constraints: Median prediction lead before ophthalmopathy onset was 6.5 to 7 months with the model.

Using RNA transcripts as the source, TCR beta CDR3 regions were amplified. Researchers ran a first-round RT-PCR on the TCR CDR3 using the HTBI primer set. TCRdb reanalysed the multiplex PCR reads using MiXCR and keeps one entry per CDR3 protein. The sample contains under 400,000 distinct CDR3 sequences, 20% to 25% of which appear only once. Those with hyperthyroidism were 18 to 65 years old, newly diagnosed, and ill for under 2 months. Clinical symptoms, serum thyroxine and TRAb, thyroid ultrasound and orbital computed tomography together formed the diagnostic basis. CDR1 SNHLY and CDR2 FYNNEI come from the germline V gene. This CDR3 comprises 13 residues. The V end lost 3 bases, the J end lost 1 base, and 6 bases lay between the germline ends. This clonotype occurred many times. The antigen remains unidentified.

The chain has TRBV2 and TRBJ1-1, with D uncertain. The receptor comes from a man aged 50 or older with Graves' hyperthyroidism. Source material: blood. CDR3 sequence: CASSDYWNTEAFF. The CDR3 DNA sequence: TGTGCCAGCAGTGATTACTGGAACACTGAAGCTTTCTTT.